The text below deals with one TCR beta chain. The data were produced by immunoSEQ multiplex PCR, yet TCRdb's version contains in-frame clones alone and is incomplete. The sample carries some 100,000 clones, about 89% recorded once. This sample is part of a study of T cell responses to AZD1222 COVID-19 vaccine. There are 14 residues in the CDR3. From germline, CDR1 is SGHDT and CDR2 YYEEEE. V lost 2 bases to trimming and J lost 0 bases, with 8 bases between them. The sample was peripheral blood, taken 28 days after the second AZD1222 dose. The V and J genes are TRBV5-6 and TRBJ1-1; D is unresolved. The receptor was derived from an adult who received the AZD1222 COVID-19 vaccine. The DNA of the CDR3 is TGTGCCAGCAGCTTTGAGATTATGAACACTGAAGCTTTCTTT. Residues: CASSFEIMNTEAFF. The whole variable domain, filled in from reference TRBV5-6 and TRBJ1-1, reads DAGVTQSPTHLIKTRGQQVTLRCSPKSGHDTVSWYQQALGQGPQFIFQYYEEEERQRGNFPDRFSGHQFPNYSSELNVNALLLGDSALYLCASSFEIMNTEAFFGQGTRLTVV.